This T cell receptor beta chain comes out of a study of monozygotic twins with inflammatory bowel disease. Points from the study as a whole: Especially with disease activity, IBD patients shared fewer clonotypes with others than healthy twins did.

Germline CDR1 and CDR2: ENHRY and SYGVKD. The CDR3 runs to 13 residues. Through template switching, UMIs that included a 6-nucleotide sample barcode were added. One entry per CDR3 protein, without DNA, is what TCRdb gives after re-calling the 5' RACE reads. Its clone listing holds over 350,000 distinct CDR3 sequences. For this clonotype: The target antigen is unknown.

The chain is built from TRBV10-3 and TRBJ2-7. The TCR sequence derives from a human donor with ulcerative colitis or Crohn's disease, or a healthy co-twin of an affected twin (not recorded which). Sequencing was done on a sample of blood. CDR3 loop: CAISDQTVLEQYF.